Presented here are 25 T cell receptor beta chains from one specimen sequenced in a study of blood T cell repertoires in COVID-19. TCRdb's copy holds only in-frame clones and misses some; the assay was immunoSEQ multiplex PCR. The profile shows 130,000 to 150,000 clones, 75% to 85% of them singletons. The source material was peripheral blood. These receptors were collected from a woman between 65 and 79 years old with COVID-19, enrolled during active disease.

The rearrangement links TRBV5-1 to TRBJ1-1; TRBD1 agrees at 7 bases. Trimming removed 6 bases from V and 1 base from J; junction bases left unmatched: 6. This CDR3 region has 14 residues. Germline lookup yields CDR1 SGHRS and CDR2 YFSETQ. The CDR3 bases are TGCGCCAGCACCAACCGACAGGGGAACACTGAAGCTTTCTTT. It yields the protein CASTNRQGNTEAFF.

The rearrangement joins TRBV5-6 to TRBJ2-1, with D possibly matching TRBD1 (6 bases). Trimming removed 0 bases from V and 4 bases from J, with 14 bases in between. The germline V gene has CDR1 SGHDT and CDR2 YYEEEE. CDR3 length: 16 residues. The CDR3 coding sequence is TGTGCCAGCAGCTTGGATCCCCAGGGGCGATACAATGAGCAGTTCTTC. Translating gives CASSLDPQGRYNEQFF.

The rearrangement links TRBV18 to TRBJ2-3; D might be TRBD2 (6 bases). The CDR3 has 16 residues. Germline CDR1 is KGHSH and CDR2 is LQKENI. V was trimmed by 4 bases and J by 6 bases, leaving 20 bases between them. The CDR3 bases are TGTGCCAGCTCACACCGGTCCGGGACTCGGGGGGATACGCAGTATTTT. As protein: CASSHRSGTRGDTQYF.

The CDR3 sequence is CASSGAGDPGGYTF. CDR3 DNA sequence: TGTGCCAGCAGTGGGGCAGGGGATCCTGGAGGCTACACCTTC. The rearrangement joins TRBV2 to TRBJ1-2, with D perhaps TRBD1 (6 bases). The length of the CDR3 is 14 residues. V was pared by 4 bases and J by 8 bases, with 17 bases between. In germline, CDR1 is SNHLY, CDR2 FYNNEI.

The V and J genes are TRBV29-1 and TRBJ2-3; 14 positions agree with TRBD2. Trimming cost V 6 bases and J 1 base; bases outside gene matches: 9. Germline CDR1 reads SQVTM; CDR2 reads ANQGSEA. The CDR3 is made up of 17 amino acids. The CDR3 DNA reads as TGCAGCGTGGGTGGGACTAGCGGGGGAGGAGGCACAGATACGCAGTATTTT. It encodes CSVGGTSGGGGTDTQYF.

The chain has TRBV11-3 and TRBJ1-1; 8 positions agree with TRBD1. Germline CDR1 and CDR2: SGHNT and YENEEA. V was clipped by 5 bases and J by 8 bases; unmatched bases: 7. There are 13 residues in the CDR3. CDR3 residues: CASSPQGASEAFF. The CDR3 DNA reads as TGTGCCAGCAGCCCTCAGGGGGCGTCAGAAGCTTTCTTT.

Only a few counts were recorded for this clone. The gene calls are TRBV5-6 and TRBJ1-2; no clear D. The CDR3 contains 13 residues. Trimming pared 4 bases from V and 8 bases from J, leaving 15 bases between. Germline values: CDR1 SGHDT, CDR2 YYEEEE. For the CDR3, the DNA is TGTGCCAGCAGCCCGACCCCGACGGGGGGCTACACCTTC. Its translation is CASSPTPTGGYTF.

The chain couples TRBV5-5 to TRBJ2-7, with TRBD1 matching 12 bases. Germline-derived CDR1 and CDR2 are SGHKS and YYEKEE (reference sequence). The CDR3 contains 18 residues. V lost 1 base and J lost 0; bases outside the gene matches: 8. DNA of the CDR3: TGTGCCAGCAGCTTGCTCGGGACAGGGGGCTCCCACTCCTACGAGCAGTACTTC. Amino acids: CASSLLGTGGSHSYEQYF.

J is TRBJ1-1 and V is TRBV7-3, with no clear D. Germline loops: CDR1 SGHTA, CDR2 FQGTGA. V was clipped by 5 bases and J by 1 base, with 11 bases between them. This CDR3 region has 14 residues. CDR3 DNA: TGTGCCAGCAGCGTCGGTCCTGCGAACACTGAAGCTTTCTTT. Protein: CASSVGPANTEAFF.

This clone showed up just once. The rearrangement uses TRBV7-2 and TRBJ2-1, with D possibly being TRBD2 (5 bases). The V gene's germline CDR1 is SGHTA and CDR2 FQGNSA. V dropped 5 bases and J dropped 0 bases, with 14 bases sitting between them. The CDR3 sequence is 16 residues long. The CDR3 nucleotides are TGTGCCAGCAGCCTCCGTATGGGGAGCTCCTACAATGAGCAGTTCTTC. It translates to CASSLRMGSSYNEQFF.

V gene TRBV10-3 combines with J gene TRBJ2-5, with TRBD2 matching over 8 bases. CDR3 length: 14 residues. The trim removed 3 bases at V and 3 bases at J, leaving 3 bases unmatched. CDR1 ENHRY and CDR2 SYGVKD come from the germline V gene. The CDR3 spells CAISDNGGEETQYF. The DNA of the CDR3 is TGTGCCATCAGTGACAACGGGGGGGAAGAGACCCAGTACTTC.

This chain joins TRBV3-1 (or the pseudogene TRBV3-2) and TRBJ2-2; TRBD1 might be the D (6 bases). The CDR3 spans 13 residues. Trimming stripped 8 bases from V and 6 bases from J, with 13 bases between. The germline CDR1 and CDR2 sequences are LGHDT and YNNKEL (reference sequence). CDR3 sequence: CASRRQVAGELFF. DNA for the CDR3: TGTGCCAGCCGCCGACAGGTTGCCGGGGAGCTGTTTTTT.

This chain connects TRBV10-3 to TRBJ1-2; tentative D call: TRBD1 (6 bases). Germline-derived CDR1 and CDR2 are ENHRY and SYGVKD. The CDR3 length is 13 residues. The ends were cut back, 6 bases at V and 3 bases at J, with 11 bases in the middle. In DNA form, the CDR3 reads TGTGCCATCAGGGGGGCCACAGACTATGGCTACACCTTC. This sequence encodes CAIRGATDYGYTF.

The rearrangement links TRBV25-1 to TRBJ1-2; D gene ambiguous. CDR1 is MGHDK and CDR2 is SYGVNS in the germline V gene. Deletions cut 4 bases from V and 8 bases from J, with 17 bases between. This CDR3 contains 14 residues. The CDR3 DNA is TGTGCCAGCAGTGCCTCCCTCAGACTACCCGGCTACACCTTC. The encoded protein is CASSASLRLPGYTF.

This chain connects TRBV7-8 to TRBJ1-3; TRBD1 matches at 8 bases. Germline trimming cut 3 bases from V and 0 bases from J; bases unmatched to any gene: 4. Germline lookup yields CDR1 SGHVS and CDR2 FQNEAQ. The CDR3 is 16 residues long. CDR3 nucleotides: TGTGCCAGCAGCTTCCGGGACAGGTCCTCTGGAAACACCATATATTTT. It yields the protein CASSFRDRSSGNTIYF.

J is TRBJ2-1 and V is TRBV19, with 12 bases that match TRBD1. The CDR3 is made up of 16 amino acids. CDR1 and CDR2 (germline): LNHDA, SQIVND (reference sequence). V shed 6 bases and J 5 bases; nucleotides not matched to a gene: 8. CDR3 DNA sequence: TGTGCCAGTAGACCGGGACAGGGGGCTCGGAACAATGAGCAGTTCTTC. As protein: CASRPGQGARNNEQFF.

The chain couples TRBV5-5 to TRBJ1-4, with D unclear. The CDR3 length is 14 residues. The germline CDR1 and CDR2 sequences are SGHKS and YYEKEE (reference sequence). V gave up 1 base and J gave up 0 bases, with 4 bases separating them. The DNA of the CDR3 is TGTGCCAGCAGCTTGTCAGCAACTAATGAAAAACTGTTTTTT. It encodes CASSLSATNEKLFF.

This chain uses TRBV7-2 with TRBJ2-3, with D possibly being TRBD2 (6 bases). V was trimmed by 1 base and J by 3 bases, leaving 11 bases between them. This CDR3 has 15 amino acids. Germline V gene lookup returns CDR1 SGHTA and CDR2 FQGNSA. CDR3 region: CASSLGLAGTDTQYF. Written as DNA, the CDR3 is TGTGCCAGCAGCTTAGGGCTGGCGGGAACAGATACGCAGTATTTT.

This rearrangement joins TRBV2 to TRBJ2-2; D possibly corresponds to TRBD1 (5 bases). This CDR3 contains 15 residues. CDR1 and CDR2 from the germline V gene are SNHLY and FYNNEI. V was trimmed by 4 bases and J by 3 bases, leaving 12 bases between them. The CDR3 DNA reads TGTGCCAGCAGTGGGTCCAGGGTGGACACCGGGGAGCTGTTTTTT. Translating gives CASSGSRVDTGELFF.

The chain recombines TRBV5-1 with TRBJ1-4; no definite D call. The CDR3 is 14 residues long. Between the trimmed V and J ends, which lost 0 bases and 1 base, there was a span of 4 bases. CDR1 and CDR2 from the germline V gene are SGHRS and YFSETQ. This chain's CDR3 is CASSLAETNEKLFF. As DNA, the CDR3 is TGCGCCAGCAGCTTGGCAGAAACTAATGAAAAACTGTTTTTT.

The chain is built from TRBV5-1 and TRBJ2-5; maybe TRBD2 (5 bases). This CDR3 is built from 15 residues. Germline CDR1 SGHRS, CDR2 YFSETQ. V gave up 0 bases and J gave up 5 bases, with 14 bases separating them. CDR3 sequence reads: CASSLGRTGVETQYF. As DNA, the CDR3 is TGCGCCAGCAGCTTGGGCAGGACCGGGGTCGAGACCCAGTACTTC.

The rearrangement uses TRBV5-1 and TRBJ1-1; 9 nucleotides agree with TRBD1. The CDR3 extends over 14 amino acids. J gave up 5 bases and V 3 bases, and 5 bases lay outside the gene matches. Germline-derived CDR1 and CDR2 are SGHRS and YFSETQ. The CDR3 DNA reads TGCGCCAGCAGCTGGAGACAGGGGGGTACTGAAGCTTTCTTT. This translates into CASSWRQGGTEAFF.

The chain couples TRBV2 to TRBJ1-5, with TRBD1 identical over 7 bases. The germline CDR1 and CDR2 sequences are SNHLY and FYNNEI. The CDR3 runs 14 residues. V gave up 6 bases and J gave up 5 bases; unmatched junction bases: 7. Here the CDR3 DNA reads TGTGCCAGCAGAGGGGACAGTGAGGATCAGCCCCAGCATTTT. Translating it yields CASRGDSEDQPQHF.

The chain recombines TRBV7-6 with TRBJ2-1, with 9 bases identical to TRBD1. The CDR3 covers 16 residues. The V segment lost 1 base and the J segment 7 bases; nucleotides outside the gene matches: 8. CDR1 and CDR2 (germline): SGHVS, FNYEAQ. CDR3 sequence reads: CASSLVGDRGKNEQFF. The CDR3 region has the DNA TGTGCCAGCAGCTTAGTCGGAGACAGGGGGAAAAATGAGCAGTTCTTC. Drawing the rest from reference TRBV7-6 and TRBJ2-1, the complete variable domain is GAGVSQSPRYKVTKRGQDVALRCDPISGHVSLYWYRQALGQGPEFLTYFNYEAQQDKSGLPNDRFSAERPEGSISTLTIQRTEQRDSAMYRCASSLVGDRGKNEQFFGPGTRLTVL.

The chain links TRBV5-1 to TRBJ1-6; D not resolved. CDR3 length: 14 residues. Trimming cost V 0 bases and J 5 bases, with 6 bases left between them. CDR1 and CDR2 (germline): SGHRS, YFSETQ. The CDR3 sequence: CASSLVGDNSPLHF. CDR3 nucleotide sequence: TGCGCCAGCAGCTTGGTAGGAGATAATTCACCCCTCCACTTT.